The T cell receptor (beta chain) under discussion was sequenced for a study of cytomegalovirus exposure and HLA in healthy donors. Study-level results: With high specificity and sensitivity, the classifier reportedly diagnosed cytomegalovirus status. The majority of TCR sequences were rare, yet some public TCRs appeared in many donors.

Libraries were prepared by immunoSEQ multiplex PCR; TCRdb keeps only in-frame clonotypes and omits some of them. Among about 140,000 clones listed, around four fifths were seen once. There are a few counts of this clone. Its antigen is not identified. The CDR3 length is 14 residues. V was pared by 4 bases and J by 7 bases, with 7 bases of the junction left unmatched. Per the germline V gene, CDR1 is ENHRY and CDR2 is SYGVKD. Source material: PBMCs. This rearrangement joins TRBV10-3 to TRBJ1-5, with 7 bases that match TRBD1. The TCR was taken from a man aged 25-45 years in good health and CMV-seropositive. CDR3 region: CAISGQGGDQPQHF. The CDR3 DNA follows: TGTGCCATCAGTGGACAGGGAGGCGACCAGCCCCAGCATTTT.